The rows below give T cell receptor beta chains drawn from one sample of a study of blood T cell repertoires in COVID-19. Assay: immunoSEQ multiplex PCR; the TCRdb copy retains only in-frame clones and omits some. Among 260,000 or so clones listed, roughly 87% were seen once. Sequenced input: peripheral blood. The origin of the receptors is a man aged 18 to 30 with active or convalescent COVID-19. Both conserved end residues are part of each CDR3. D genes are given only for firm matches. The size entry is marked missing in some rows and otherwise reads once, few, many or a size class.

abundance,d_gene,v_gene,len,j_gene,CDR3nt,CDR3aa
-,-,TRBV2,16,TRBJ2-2,TGTGCCAGCGCACACCAGGGCGTAGAACCGACCGGGGAGCTGTTTTTT,CASAHQGVEPTGELFF
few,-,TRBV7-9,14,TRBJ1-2,TGTGCCAGCAGCTCCCAAGGGGGTTACTATGGCTACACCTTC,CASSSQGGYYGYTF
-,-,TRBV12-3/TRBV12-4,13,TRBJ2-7,TGTGCCTGCACCGGGATTTACTCCTACGAGCAGTACTTC,CACTGIYSYEQYF
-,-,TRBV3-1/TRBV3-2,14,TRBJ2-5,TGTGCCAGCAGCCAAGGTGGCGGGACGGAGACCCAGTACTTC,CASSQGGGTETQYF
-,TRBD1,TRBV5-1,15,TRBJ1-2,TGCGCCAGCAGCCCGGGGGACAGGGGAGTAGAGGGCTACACCTTC,CASSPGDRGVEGYTF
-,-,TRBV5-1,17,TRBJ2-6,TGCGCCAGCAGCTTTGGAGACCGGGACTCTGGGGCCAACGTCCTGACTTTC,CASSFGDRDSGANVLTF
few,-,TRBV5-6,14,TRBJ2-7,TGTGCCAGCAGCACCGGACAGTCGCCCTACGAGCAGTACTTC,CASSTGQSPYEQYF
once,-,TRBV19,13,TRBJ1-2,TGTGCCAGTAGTATTTGGGGCAGCTATGGCTACACCTTC,CASSIWGSYGYTF
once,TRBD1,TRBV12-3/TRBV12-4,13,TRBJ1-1,TGTGCCACAGGGGACAGGATCTACACTGAAGCTTTCTTT,CATGDRIYTEAFF
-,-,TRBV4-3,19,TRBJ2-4,TGCGCCAGCAGCCAACGCCGTAGGCAGGCCGACCTAGCCAAAAACATTCAGTACTTC,CASSQRRRQADLAKNIQYF
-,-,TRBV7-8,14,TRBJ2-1,TGTGCCAGCAGCTTAGCCAGGGGCGGGTTTAGGGAGTTCTTC,CASSLARGGFREFF
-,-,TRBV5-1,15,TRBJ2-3,TGCGCCAGCAGCTTGGCCTCGGTTTCCACAGATACGCAGTATTTT,CASSLASVSTDTQYF
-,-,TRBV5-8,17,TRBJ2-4,TGTGCCAGCAGGAGGGGGTTGGCAGGGGCGGTCAAAAACATTCAGTACTTC,CASRRGLAGAVKNIQYF
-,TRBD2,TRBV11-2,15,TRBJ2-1,TGTGCCAGCAGCTTAGGGGATGGGGAGGGTTTTGAGCAGTTCTTC,CASSLGDGEGFEQFF
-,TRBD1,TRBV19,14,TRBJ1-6,TGTGCCAGTAGGTGGACAGGGGGGGATTCTCCCCTCCACTTT,CASRWTGGDSPLHF
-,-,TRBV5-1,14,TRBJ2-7,TGCGCCAGCAGCTTGGATCGGGGGAGTCGGGAGCAGTACTTC,CASSLDRGSREQYF
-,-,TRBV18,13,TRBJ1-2,TGTGCCAGCTCACCACAAGGAGGGGACGGCTACACCTTC,CASSPQGGDGYTF
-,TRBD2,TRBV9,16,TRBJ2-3,TGTGCCAGCAGCGTAGGTAGCGGGGGGGCTGTAGATACGCAGTATTTT,CASSVGSGGAVDTQYF
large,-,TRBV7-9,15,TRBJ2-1,TGTGCCAGCAGCCTACACAGGGTGGAATACAATGAGCAGTTCTTC,CASSLHRVEYNEQFF
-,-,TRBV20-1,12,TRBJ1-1,TGCAGTGCTAGTAGCAGGGGCACTGAAGCTTTCTTT,CSASSRGTEAFF
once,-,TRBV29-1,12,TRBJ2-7,TGCAGCGTTGAATTATTGGCTCACGAGCAGTACTTC,CSVELLAHEQYF
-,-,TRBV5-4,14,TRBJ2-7,TGTGCCAGCAGCTCCGGGGTCCTATCCTACGAGCAGTACTTC,CASSSGVLSYEQYF
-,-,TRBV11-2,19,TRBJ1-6,TGTGCCAGCAGCTTCCCCGGGGGGGACGAATTCTCTGGGAATTCACCCCTCCACTTT,CASSFPGGDEFSGNSPLHF
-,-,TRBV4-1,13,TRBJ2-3,TGCGCCAGCAGCCAAGATCGGGTAGATACGCAGTATTTT,CASSQDRVDTQYF
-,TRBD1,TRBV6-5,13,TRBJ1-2,TGTGCCAGCAGTTACACAGGGGGCGACGGCTACACCTTC,CASSYTGGDGYTF
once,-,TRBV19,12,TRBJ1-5,TGTGCCAGTTCGGACAGCCCTCAGCCCCAGCATTTT,CASSDSPQPQHF
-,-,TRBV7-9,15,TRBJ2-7,TGTGCCAGCAGCTTATTGCCCGGGGGAGCCTACGAGCAGTACTTC,CASSLLPGGAYEQYF
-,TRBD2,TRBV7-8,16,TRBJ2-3,TGTGCCAGCAGCTCGGGACTAGCGCCTAGCACAGATACGCAGTATTTT,CASSSGLAPSTDTQYF
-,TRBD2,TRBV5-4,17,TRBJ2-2,TGTGCCAGCAGCCCACTAGCGGGGGTCGCCAACACCGGGGAGCTGTTTTTT,CASSPLAGVANTGELFF
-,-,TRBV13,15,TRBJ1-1,TGTGCCAGCAGCTTCTCGATGACAGAAAACACTGAAGCTTTCTTT,CASSFSMTENTEAFF
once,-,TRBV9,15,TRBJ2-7,TGTGCCAGCAGCGTAGGCGGGGGCCAGACCTACGAGCAGTACTTC,CASSVGGGQTYEQYF
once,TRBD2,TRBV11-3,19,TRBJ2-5,TGTGCCAGCAGCTCGACACTAGCGGGGGCCCACTTATACCAAGAGACCCAGTACTTC,CASSSTLAGAHLYQETQYF
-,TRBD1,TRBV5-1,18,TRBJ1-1,TGCGCCAGCAGCCTCGGGACAGGGGGACAAAGAGCGAACACTGAAGCTTTCTTT,CASSLGTGGQRANTEAFF
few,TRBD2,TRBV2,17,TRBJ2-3,TGTGCCAGCAGTGAGAAAGAACTAGCGGGGGACACAGATACGCAGTATTTT,CASSEKELAGDTDTQYF
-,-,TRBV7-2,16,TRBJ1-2,TGTGCCAGCAGCCCCACCCTGGATAGGGAGGGGTATGGCTACACCTTC,CASSPTLDREGYGYTF
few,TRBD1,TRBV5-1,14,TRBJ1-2,TGCGCCAGCAGCGCCGGACAGGGTTACTATGGCTACACCTTC,CASSAGQGYYGYTF
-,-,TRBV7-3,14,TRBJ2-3,TGTGCCAGCAGCTCCCTAGAGGGTCCAGATACGCAGTATTTT,CASSSLEGPDTQYF
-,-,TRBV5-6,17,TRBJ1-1,TGTGCCAGCAGCTCCCCAGAAGCGCAATACATGAACACTGAAGCTTTCTTT,CASSSPEAQYMNTEAFF
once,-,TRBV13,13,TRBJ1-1,TGTGCCAGCAGCTCATATACTGACACTGAAGCTTTCTTT,CASSSYTDTEAFF
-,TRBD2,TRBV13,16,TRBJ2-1,TGTGCCAGCAGCTTAGGCCTAGCGGGGGTATACAATGAGCAGTTCTTC,CASSLGLAGVYNEQFF
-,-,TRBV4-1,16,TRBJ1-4,TGCGCCAGCAGCCGGGTTCAGGGGACGGTCTCCGGAAAACTGTTTTTT,CASSRVQGTVSGKLFF
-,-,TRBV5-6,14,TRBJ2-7,TGTGCCAGCAGCTTGGGTCCGGGTTTGTGGGAGCAGTACTTC,CASSLGPGLWEQYF
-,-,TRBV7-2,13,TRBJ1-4,TGTGCCAGCAGCTCAGTCCGACGGGGAAAACTGTTTTTT,CASSSVRRGKLFF
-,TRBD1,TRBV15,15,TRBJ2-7,TGTGCCACCAGCAGTAAAAGAGGGGGCTTCAACGAGCAGTACTTC,CATSSKRGGFNEQYF
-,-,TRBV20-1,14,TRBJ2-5,TGCAGTGCTAGTGGCCGATTCGGTCAAGAGACCCAGTACTTC,CSASGRFGQETQYF
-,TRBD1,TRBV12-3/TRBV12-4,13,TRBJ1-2,TGTGCCAGCAGTCACGGACAGGGAAATGGCTACACCTTC,CASSHGQGNGYTF
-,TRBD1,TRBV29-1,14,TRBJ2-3,TGCAGCGTTGACGGGACAGGGGAACCAGATACGCAGTATTTT,CSVDGTGEPDTQYF